The clone carrying this T cell receptor beta chain has ten or more counts. With a J-beta primer mix and a sample-barcoded 5' primer, a second PCR ran about 6 to 11 cycles. TCRdb re-derived calls from the 5' RACE reads in MiXCR, one entry per CDR3 protein. The sample comprises 710,000 or so distinct CDR3 sequences, about 30% of which are singletons, and approximately 15% rests with the top ten. The entry originates in a study of blood T cells in healthy people across ages. The specimen was blood. The TCR was taken from a woman aged 80 or over in good health.

CDR3: CASSAAGSNTEAFF. DNA of the CDR3: TGCGCCAGCAGCGCCGCAGGGTCGAACACTGAAGCTTTCTTT. The chain uses TRBV5-1 and TRBJ1-1, with D perhaps matching TRBD1 (5 bases). Looked up from germline, CDR1 is SGHRS and CDR2 is YFSETQ. CDR3 size: 14 residues. V lost 4 bases, J lost 1 base, and 11 bases lay in between. Full variable domain (missing parts from reference TRBV5-1 and TRBJ1-1): KAGVTQTPRYLIKTRGQQVTLSCSPISGHRSVSWYQQTPGQGLQFLFEYFSETQRNKGNFPGRFSGRQFSNSRSEMNVSTLELGDSALYLCASSAAGSNTEAFFGQGTRLTVV.